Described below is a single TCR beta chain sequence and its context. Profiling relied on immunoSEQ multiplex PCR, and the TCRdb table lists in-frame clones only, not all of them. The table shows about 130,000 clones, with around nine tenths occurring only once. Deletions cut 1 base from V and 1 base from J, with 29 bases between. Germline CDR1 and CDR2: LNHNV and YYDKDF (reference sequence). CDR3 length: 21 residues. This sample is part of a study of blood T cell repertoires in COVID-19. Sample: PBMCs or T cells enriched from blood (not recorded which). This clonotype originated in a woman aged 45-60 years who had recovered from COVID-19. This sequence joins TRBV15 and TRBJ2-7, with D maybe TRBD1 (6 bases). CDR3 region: CATSRVARDILRLGPSYEQYF. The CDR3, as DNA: TGTGCCACCAGCAGAGTAGCTAGGGACATATTACGATTAGGGCCTTCCTACGAGCAGTACTTC.